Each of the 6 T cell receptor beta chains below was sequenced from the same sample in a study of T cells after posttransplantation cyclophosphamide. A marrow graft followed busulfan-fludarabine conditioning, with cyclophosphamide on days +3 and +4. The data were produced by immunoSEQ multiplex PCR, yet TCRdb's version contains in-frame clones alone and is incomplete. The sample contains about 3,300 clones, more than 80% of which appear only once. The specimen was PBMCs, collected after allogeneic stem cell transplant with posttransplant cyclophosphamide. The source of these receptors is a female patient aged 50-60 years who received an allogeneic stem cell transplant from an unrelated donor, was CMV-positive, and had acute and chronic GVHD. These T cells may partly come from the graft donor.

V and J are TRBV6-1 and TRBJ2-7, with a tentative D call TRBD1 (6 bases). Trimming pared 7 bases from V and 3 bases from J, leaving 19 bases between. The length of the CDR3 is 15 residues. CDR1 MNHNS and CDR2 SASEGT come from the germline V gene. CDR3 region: CASTEGPTGSYEQYF. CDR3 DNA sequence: TGTGCCAGCACCGAAGGACCCACAGGGAGCTACGAGCAGTACTTC.

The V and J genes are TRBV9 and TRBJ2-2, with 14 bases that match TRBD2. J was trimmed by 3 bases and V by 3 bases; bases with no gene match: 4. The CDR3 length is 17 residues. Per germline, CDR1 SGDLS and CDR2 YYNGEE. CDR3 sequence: CASSGLAGGGHTGELFF. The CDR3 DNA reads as TGTGCCAGCAGCGGACTAGCGGGAGGGGGGCACACCGGGGAGCTGTTTTTT. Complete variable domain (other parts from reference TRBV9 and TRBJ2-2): DSGVTQTPKHLITATGQRVTLRCSPRSGDLSVYWYQQSLDQGLQFLIQYYNGEERAKGNILERFSAQQFPDLHSELNLSSLELGDSALYFCASSGLAGGGHTGELFFGEGSRLTVL.

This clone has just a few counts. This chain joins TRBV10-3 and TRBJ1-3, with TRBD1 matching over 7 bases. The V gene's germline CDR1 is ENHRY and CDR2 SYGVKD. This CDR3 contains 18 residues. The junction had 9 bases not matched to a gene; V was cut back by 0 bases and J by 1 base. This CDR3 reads CAISESRSQGGSGNTIYF. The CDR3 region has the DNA TGTGCCATCAGTGAGTCGAGGTCTCAGGGGGGTTCTGGAAACACCATATATTTT.

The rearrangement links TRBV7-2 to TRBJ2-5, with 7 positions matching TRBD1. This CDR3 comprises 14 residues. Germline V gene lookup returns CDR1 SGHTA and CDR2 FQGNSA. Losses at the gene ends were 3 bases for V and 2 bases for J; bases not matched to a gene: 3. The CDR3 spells CASSLPRGQETQYF. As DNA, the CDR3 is TGTGCCAGCAGCTTGCCCAGGGGGCAAGAGACCCAGTACTTC.

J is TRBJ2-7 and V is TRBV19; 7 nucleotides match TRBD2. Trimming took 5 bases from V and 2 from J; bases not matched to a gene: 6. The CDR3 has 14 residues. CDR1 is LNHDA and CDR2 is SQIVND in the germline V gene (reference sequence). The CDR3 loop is CASSAGLEPYEQYF. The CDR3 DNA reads TGTGCCAGTAGTGCCGGACTAGAACCCTACGAGCAGTACTTC.

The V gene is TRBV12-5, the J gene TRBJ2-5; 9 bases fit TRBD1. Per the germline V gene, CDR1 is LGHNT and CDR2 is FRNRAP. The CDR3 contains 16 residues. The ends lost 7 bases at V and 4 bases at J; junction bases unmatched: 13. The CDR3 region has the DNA TGTGCTAGTGCCTTGGGCACCGGGACAGGGCTAGAGACCCAGTACTTC. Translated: CASALGTGTGLETQYF. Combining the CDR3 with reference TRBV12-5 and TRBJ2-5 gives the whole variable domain DARVTQTPRHKVTEMGQEVTMRCQPILGHNTVFWYRQTMMQGLELLAYFRNRAPLDDSGMPKDRFSAEMPDATLATLKIQPSEPRDSAVYFCASALGTGTGLETQYFGPGTRLLVL.